This record concerns one TCR beta chain sequence. The data are from a study of blood T cell repertoires in COVID-19. As for the study in general: Acute and convalescent COVID-19 samples came from the United States, Italy and Spain. PBMCs, B-cell-depleted T cells, or T cells were the source of the cDNA or gDNA that made up the material.

Under the authors' procedure: Scientists estimated how many nucleated cells there were by amplifying reference gene primers. Produced via immunoSEQ multiplex PCR; TCRdb's table is partial and in-frame only. V and J calls and clone size are copied from that table; D and trimming were computed from the DNA. The sample holds 130,000 or so clones, around 90% seen once. Germline CDR1 reads KGHDR; CDR2 reads SFDVKD. V lost 6 bases to trimming and J lost 5 bases, with 17 bases between them. CDR3 length equals 15 residues. The chain recombines TRBV24-1 with TRBJ2-3; unclear D gene. This clonotype originated in a woman aged 60 to 75 with acute or convalescent COVID-19. The sequencing sample was made of peripheral blood. The CDR3 loop is CATSLPRKSGDTQYF. In nucleotides, the CDR3 is TGTGCCACCAGTCTTCCTAGGAAGTCCGGAGATACGCAGTATTTT.